The clone carrying this T cell receptor (beta chain) was seen only a few times. Its antigen remains unidentified. Time point: sample taken at primary tumor resection. Frozen PBMC, nontumor lung or tumor provided whole RNA, which was sequenced unsorted. The donor group consisted of under 90 patients who had untreated, early-stage non-small cell lung cancer. These data are taken from a study of spatial heterogeneity in lung cancer. Looking at the study overall: The study observed each unique TCR and UMI combination more than ten times on average in raw reads. Study-level findings and limits: At tumor resection, ubiquitous expanded TCRs were detected in blood more often than later.

TCRdb itself ran the 5' RACE reads through MiXCR, one entry per CDR3 protein. The data hold about 92,000 distinct CDR3 sequences, with 10% to 15% observed a single time. The specimen comprised PBMCs, sampled at surgery. The TCR sequence derives from a male donor with early-stage non-small cell lung cancer.

CDR3 in amino acids: CASSLAGGQVNEKLFF. The CDR3 nucleotides read TGCGCCAGCAGCTTGGCGGGGGGACAGGTTAATGAAAAACTGTTTTTT. The J gene is TRBJ1-4, the V gene TRBV5-1, with 8 nucleotides matching TRBD1. V lost 0 bases and J lost 4; bases outside the gene matches: 5. Germline V gene data show CDR1 as SGHRS and CDR2 as YFSETQ. The CDR3 loop spans 16 amino acids.